Listed below are T cell receptor beta chains from one sample, sequenced in a study of OX40 agonist ivuxolimab in advanced cancers. The assay was immunoSEQ multiplex PCR, and TCRdb's table has in-frame clones only and misses some. The sample gives approximately 70,000 clones, 80% to 90% of which show up once; about 0.99% is in the top ten. Sequenced material: CD4+ or CD8+ T cells sorted from blood, taken in a trial of the OX40 agonist ivuxolimab. These receptor sequences come from an adult with an advanced solid tumor such as melanoma, head and neck, liver or kidney cancer. Both conserved end residues are part of each CDR3. Fields, in order: CDR3 DNA, CDR3 protein, V gene, clone size, D gene, J gene. The D gene is left open where the match is weak. Only part of the rows carry a size: once, few, many, or a class if the clone is expanded.

TGTGCCAGTAGTATTCGGACAGCAACTAATGAAAAACTGTTTTTT,CASSIRTATNEKLFF,TRBV19,.,.,TRBJ1-4
TGTGCCAGCAGTGGGACCCCCGGAGCTTTCTTT,CASSGTPGAFF,TRBV6-5,.,.,TRBJ1-1
TGTGCCAGCAGGAGAACAGGGACGGGCGGCTACACCTTC,CASRRTGTGGYTF,TRBV6-5,.,.,TRBJ1-2
TGTGCCAGCAGAACAGGGGGCCCAATACAAGAGACCCAGTACTTC,CASRTGGPIQETQYF,TRBV6-1,.,TRBD1,TRBJ2-5
TGTGCCAGTAGTCCACTAGCGGGAAGTGATACGCAGTATTTT,CASSPLAGSDTQYF,TRBV19,.,TRBD2,TRBJ2-3
TGTGCCAGCAGTTACTCCCGGAGGACCACTGAAGCTTTCTTT,CASSYSRRTTEAFF,TRBV6-5,.,.,TRBJ1-1
TGTGCCAGCAGTTTGGTGGGGACCCACGAGCAGTACTTC,CASSLVGTHEQYF,TRBV28,.,.,TRBJ2-7
TGTGCCAGCAGCCTAGGGACAGGGTGGAATGAGCAGTTCTTC,CASSLGTGWNEQFF,TRBV7-9,once,TRBD1,TRBJ2-1
TGTGCCAGCAGCCAGGACCTCAGGGGAGGGGACTATGGCTACACCTTC,CASSQDLRGGDYGYTF,TRBV4-2,.,.,TRBJ1-2
TGTGCCAGCAGTTTAACAGGGCGCGCGGACACTGAAGCTTTCTTT,CASSLTGRADTEAFF,TRBV27,.,.,TRBJ1-1
TGTGCCAGCAATGGAGACAGGGCAAGCGGCGAGCAGTACTTC,CASNGDRASGEQYF,TRBV6-1,.,TRBD1,TRBJ2-7
TGTGCCATCAGTGAGTCGTGGACAGCGAACACCGGGGAGCTGTTTTTT,CAISESWTANTGELFF,TRBV10-3,.,.,TRBJ2-2
TGCAGCGCCCAACGGGGGTTGAACACTGAAGCTTTCTTT,CSAQRGLNTEAFF,TRBV29-1,.,.,TRBJ1-1
TGTGCCAGCAGTTACGGAGGGGGGCCCCTGTTCGAGCAGTACTTC,CASSYGGGPLFEQYF,TRBV28,.,.,TRBJ2-7
TGCGCCAGCAGCTTGGGGAATGGGAAGGGGGAGACCCAGTACTTC,CASSLGNGKGETQYF,TRBV5-1,.,.,TRBJ2-5
TGTGCCAGCAGCTTGGCCGTTGGGGAGCAGTACTTC,CASSLAVGEQYF,TRBV5-6,.,.,TRBJ2-7
TGCGCCAGCAGTGAATTAGCGGGAGCCGGAGCCTACGAGCAGTACTTC,CASSELAGAGAYEQYF,TRBV10-2,.,TRBD2,TRBJ2-7
TGCGCCAGCAGTGTCGGCCTAAGCTCCTACGAGCAGTACTTC,CASSVGLSSYEQYF,TRBV10-2,.,.,TRBJ2-7
TGTGCCAGCAGCCGACCTAAGGGATCAGGCCCTGAAGCTTTCTTT,CASSRPKGSGPEAFF,TRBV11-2,once,.,TRBJ1-1
TGTGCCAGCAGCCACCGACAGAACCCATACTATGGCTACACCTTC,CASSHRQNPYYGYTF,TRBV5-4,.,.,TRBJ1-2
TGTGCCAGTATGATCCCTGGGGGTGGCTACACCTTC,CASMIPGGGYTF,TRBV19,.,.,TRBJ1-2
TGTGCCAGCTCACCCACTAGCGGTACCTACGAGCAGTACTTC,CASSPTSGTYEQYF,TRBV18,.,TRBD2,TRBJ2-7
TGTGCCAGCAGCCCTACAGTAAGGGAAGCTAAAGAGCAGTACTTC,CASSPTVREAKEQYF,TRBV5-5,.,.,TRBJ2-7
TGTGCCAGCCTGAAGGGGAGAACCTCTGGAAACACCATATATTTT,CASLKGRTSGNTIYF,TRBV28,once,.,TRBJ1-3
TGTGCCAGCAGTAGAGATAATTCACCCCTCCACTTT,CASSRDNSPLHF,TRBV6-6,once,.,TRBJ1-6
TGCGCCAGCAGCGCGACAGGGAGGGGGTATGGCTACACCTTC,CASSATGRGYGYTF,TRBV5-1,few,TRBD1,TRBJ1-2
TGTGCAGGCGGACAGGGGTACGAGCAGTACTTC,CAGGQGYEQYF,TRBV7-9,.,TRBD1,TRBJ2-7
TGCGCCAGCAGCTTCGGGGCCGGGATGGGTAATGGCTACACCTTC,CASSFGAGMGNGYTF,TRBV5-1,.,.,TRBJ1-2
TGTGCCAGCAGCTTTATTCCTGATTTAGCGCAAAGCTCCTACGAGCAGTACTTC,CASSFIPDLAQSSYEQYF,TRBV11-2,.,.,TRBJ2-7
TGTGCCAGCAGCGTAGGAGGAGGGAGGGGAGAGACCCAGTACTTC,CASSVGGGRGETQYF,TRBV9,.,TRBD2,TRBJ2-5
TGTGCCATCAGTGTAACTAGCGGAGGCAATGAGCAGTTCTTC,CAISVTSGGNEQFF,TRBV10-3,.,TRBD2,TRBJ2-1
TGTGCCAGCAGCTTACGGACGGCTCCTAATGAAAAACTGTTTTTT,CASSLRTAPNEKLFF,TRBV7-2,.,.,TRBJ1-4
TGTGCCAGCAGTTCCACGAATGAAAAACTGTTTTTT,CASSSTNEKLFF,TRBV28,.,.,TRBJ1-4
TGTGCCACCAGCGGGGGCTATAATTCACCCCTCCACTTT,CATSGGYNSPLHF,TRBV15,.,.,TRBJ1-6
TGTGCCAGCAGTTCACAGGGTAGCAATCAGCCCCAGCATTTT,CASSSQGSNQPQHF,TRBV6-5,.,.,TRBJ1-5
TGTGCCAGTAGTGCCCATTCGGGGCGCTATGGCTACACCTTC,CASSAHSGRYGYTF,TRBV19,.,.,TRBJ1-2
TGTGCCAGCAGATCCGGGACCCCGATTCCCGGGGAGCTGTTTTTT,CASRSGTPIPGELFF,TRBV5-4,.,.,TRBJ2-2
TGTGCCAGCAGCTTGGATGGACGGACACAAGAGACCCAGTACTTC,CASSLDGRTQETQYF,TRBV5-5,.,.,TRBJ2-5
TGCGCCAGCAGCCATTCCCCGGGACAGCCTAATTCACCCCTCCACTTT,CASSHSPGQPNSPLHF,TRBV4-1,.,TRBD1,TRBJ1-6